The entry that follows covers one T cell receptor (beta chain) sequence. Its target is unknown. This sample stems from a study of T cell repertoires in cytomegalovirus infection. Study overall: The authors used CMV epitopes that were HLA-C-restricted (recently identified) and HLA-B-restricted (well studied). Study-level points and caveats: Carriers of CMV and the relevant HLA type were discriminated by public TCR beta frequency.

TCRdb re-analysed the reads in MiXCR, keeping a single row per CDR3 protein. The data contain approximately 110,000 distinct CDR3 sequences, under 35% of them singletons. Germline V CDR1 and CDR2: SGHTA, FQGNSA. V dropped 5 bases and J dropped 3 bases, with 24 bases sitting between them. This CDR3 spans 18 amino acids. The genes are TRBV7-2 and TRBJ2-3, with a possible D match to TRBD2 (5 bases). The sequencing used CD8+ T cells from cultured PBMCs, collected from culture after CMV antigen stimulation. This receptor was obtained from a human donor in good health (CMV status not recorded). Some clones in this sample may be carry-over from other donors' samples. This CDR3 is CASSPRSGYTPTTDTQYF. The CDR3 coding sequence is TGTGCCAGCAGCCCCCGGTCGGGGTACACCCCCACGACAGATACGCAGTATTTT. The variable domain in full, with the rest retrieved from reference TRBV7-2 and TRBJ2-3, is GAGVSQSPSNKVTEKGKDVELRCDPISGHTALYWYRQSLGQGLEFLIYFQGNSAPDKSGLPSDRFSAERTGGSVSTLTIQRTQQEDSAVYLCASSPRSGYTPTTDTQYFGPGTRLTVL.